These 30 T cell receptor beta chains came from one sample sequenced in a study of cytotoxic CD8 clonotypes in ibrutinib-treated CLL. The protocol was immunoSEQ multiplex PCR, while the TCRdb copy is restricted to in-frame clones and leaves out a portion. The sample has more than 200,000 clones, about three quarters seen once. Here the sequenced sample was PBMCs, taken after 12 months of ibrutinib treatment. The receptors originated from a human donor with chronic lymphocytic leukemia.

The gene calls are TRBV5-1 and TRBJ1-3, with a possible D match to TRBD1 (6 bases). From germline, CDR1 is SGHRS and CDR2 YFSETQ. Trimming pared 7 bases from V and 0 bases from J, leaving 11 bases between. The CDR3 extends over 14 amino acids. Here the CDR3 reads CASATQGSGNTIYF. The CDR3 nucleotides read TGCGCCAGCGCCACACAGGGCTCTGGAAACACCATATATTTT.

The chain is built from TRBV9 and TRBJ2-1; D is perhaps TRBD1 (6 bases). Trimming cost V 3 bases and J 6 bases, with 16 bases left between them. Germline values: CDR1 SGDLS, CDR2 YYNGEE. CDR3 length: 15 amino acids. The CDR3: CASSGTPGAGNEQFF. CDR3 in DNA: TGTGCCAGCAGCGGGACTCCAGGGGCTGGCAATGAGCAGTTCTTC. Supplemented by reference TRBV9 and TRBJ2-1, the full variable domain reads DSGVTQTPKHLITATGQRVTLRCSPRSGDLSVYWYQQSLDQGLQFLIQYYNGEERAKGNILERFSAQQFPDLHSELNLSSLELGDSALYFCASSGTPGAGNEQFFGPGTRLTVL.

The chain links TRBV18 to TRBJ1-2; D is unresolved. The CDR3 consists of 12 residues. Per germline, CDR1 KGHSH and CDR2 LQKENI. V was pared by 1 base and J by 3 bases, with 3 bases between. CDR3 nucleotides: TGTGCCAGCTCACCACAGGACTATGGCTACACCTTC. Its translation: CASSPQDYGYTF.

This sequence joins TRBV27 and TRBJ1-2, with 10 bases matching TRBD1. The CDR3 sequence is 14 residues long. Losses at the gene ends were 5 bases for V and 8 bases for J; bases not matched to a gene: 8. Germline CDR1 is MNHEY and CDR2 is SMNVEV (reference sequence). The CDR3 DNA sequence: TGTGCCAGCAGTCCCGGGACAGGGGTTTCCGGCTACACCTTC. This codes for CASSPGTGVSGYTF.

This sequence joins TRBV30 and TRBJ1-4, with 9 nucleotides matching TRBD1. The CDR3 totals 14 residues. CDR1 GTSNPN and CDR2 SVGIG come from the germline V gene (reference sequence). Losses at the gene ends were 5 bases for V and 0 bases for J; bases not matched to a gene: 1. As DNA, the CDR3 is TGTGCCTGGGGGACAGGGTCAACTAATGAAAAACTGTTTTTT. Translation: CAWGTGSTNEKLFF. The variable domain in full, with the rest retrieved from reference TRBV30 and TRBJ1-4, is SQTIHQWPATLVQPVGSPLSLECTVEGTSNPNLYWYRQAAGRGLQLLFYSVGIGQISSEVPQNLSASRPQDRQFILSSKKLLLSDSGFYLCAWGTGSTNEKLFFGSGTQLSVL.

This rearrangement joins TRBV4-3 to TRBJ2-1; the D is unclear. V gave up 1 base and J gave up 10 bases, with 14 bases separating them. The CDR3 sequence is 14 residues long. The germline CDR1 and CDR2 sequences are LGHNA and YSLEER. CDR3 nucleotide sequence: TGCGCCAGCAGCCAAGTCGGCCTCAGGCGGGAGCAGTTCTTC. It codes for CASSQVGLRREQFF.

The chain has TRBV7-2 and TRBJ2-5, with D possibly TRBD1 on 6 matching bases. The V gene's germline CDR1 is SGHTA and CDR2 FQGNSA. With 3 bases removed from V and 5 bases from J, the gap between germline ends came to 16 bases. The CDR3 has 15 amino acids. CDR3 sequence reads: CASSFRFPGGETQYF. In nucleotides, the CDR3 is TGTGCCAGCAGCTTCAGGTTCCCTGGGGGCGAGACCCAGTACTTC.

This clone was detected a few times. The chain carries TRBV6-5 and TRBJ1-2, with D perhaps TRBD1 (5 bases). This CDR3 comprises 14 residues. CDR1 and CDR2 (germline): MNHEY, SVGAGI. The V and J ends lost 0 bases and 8 bases respectively, with 13 bases between them. DNA for the CDR3: TGTGCCAGCAGTTACTCCTGGACAAACAAAGGCTACACCTTC. It is translated as CASSYSWTNKGYTF.

This rearrangement joins TRBV2 to TRBJ2-5; D remains unclear. Trimming left V 3 bases short and J 5 bases short, with 10 bases between. CDR3 size: 13 residues. Germline CDR1 and CDR2: SNHLY and FYNNEI. The CDR3 region is CASSDGVPETQYF. CDR3 DNA sequence: TGTGCCAGCAGTGATGGAGTTCCTGAGACCCAGTACTTC.

This chain joins TRBV5-1 and TRBJ2-1, with D uncertain. This CDR3 is 12 amino acids long. Germline V CDR1 and CDR2: SGHRS, YFSETQ. Trimming took 3 bases from V and 6 from J, leaving 7 bases between them. DNA for the CDR3: TGCGCCAGCAGCTGGATGGGCAATGAGCAGTTCTTC. This encodes CASSWMGNEQFF.

The chain couples TRBV18 to TRBJ2-3; no clear D. Looked up from germline, CDR1 is KGHSH and CDR2 is LQKENI. This CDR3 spans 15 amino acids. The V and J ends lost 6 bases and 2 bases respectively, with 15 bases between them. Here the CDR3 DNA reads TGTGCCAGCTCCCAGATCGGCGGACCCACAGATACGCAGTATTTT. Encoded protein: CASSQIGGPTDTQYF.

A single count supports this clone. V is TRBV6-5 and J is TRBJ2-2, with 8 bases lining up with TRBD2. The CDR3 contains 15 residues. V shed 4 bases, J shed 6 bases, and the junction held 7 bases outside the gene matches. Germline V gene sequence: CDR1 MNHEY, CDR2 SVGAGI. The CDR3 loop is CASSSSGRDPGELFF. The CDR3 DNA sequence: TGTGCCAGCAGTTCGAGCGGGAGAGACCCCGGGGAGCTGTTTTTT.

The chain couples TRBV5-1 to TRBJ2-1; TRBD2 might be the D (5 bases). CDR1 is SGHRS, CDR2 YFSETQ, per germline. The CDR3 is 13 amino acids. The germline V and J ends were trimmed by 1 base and 9 bases, with 11 bases remaining between them. The CDR3 DNA follows: TGCGCCAGCAGCTTGTCTAGTCGGGGTGAGCAGTTCTTC. It translates to CASSLSSRGEQFF.

This clone occurred once. The chain uses TRBV27 and TRBJ2-5; the match to TRBD2 covers 9 bases. V trimming: 2 bases; J trimming: 5 bases; junction bases outside the gene matches: 12. The CDR3 length is 17 residues. Per the germline V gene, CDR1 is MNHEY and CDR2 is SMNVEV (reference sequence). The CDR3 loop is CASSLRLAGTRGETQYF. CDR3 nucleotide sequence: TGTGCCAGCAGTTTAAGGCTAGCGGGGACCAGGGGGGAGACCCAGTACTTC.

This chain joins TRBV5-1 and TRBJ2-7; D uncertain. Trimming shortened V by 4 bases and J by 4 bases, and 9 bases separated the two germline ends. Germline V gene sequence: CDR1 SGHRS, CDR2 YFSETQ. This CDR3 is 12 amino acids long. CDR3 nucleotide sequence: TGCGCCAGCAGCGAAGATCGGTACGAGCAGTACTTC. Translation: CASSEDRYEQYF.

This clone was found a few times. In nucleotides, the CDR3 is TGTGCCAGTAGTATCGGAGTAGGGGAGCAGTACTTC. Its translation is CASSIGVGEQYF. The V gene is TRBV19, the J gene TRBJ2-7; D is unresolved. The CDR3 has 12 residues. With 3 bases removed from V and 7 bases from J, the gap between germline ends came to 10 bases. Germline CDR1 and CDR2: LNHDA and SQIVND (reference sequence).

CDR3 bases: TGTGCCAGCAGCTTGAGGCGGGCCCCCGTCTACAATGAGCAGTTCTTC. Amino acids: CASSLRRAPVYNEQFF. This chain uses TRBV7-2 with TRBJ2-1; tentatively, D is TRBD2 (5 bases). V shed 3 bases and J shed 3 bases, with 15 bases lying between them. Germline V CDR1 and CDR2: SGHTA, FQGNSA. The CDR3 totals 16 residues.

This chain links TRBV10-1 with TRBJ2-2; D is possibly TRBD1 or TRBD2 (5 bases each). This CDR3 is built from 15 residues. Trimming shortened V by 8 bases and J by 1 base, and 14 bases separated the two germline ends. The germline gives CDR1 WNHNN, CDR2 SYGVQD (reference sequence). For the CDR3, the DNA is TGCGCCAGCGAGGGGCAGAAAAGGAACACCGGGGAGCTGTTTTTT. Translation gives CASEGQKRNTGELFF.

The V call is TRBV6-6, the J call TRBJ2-6; unclear D gene. The CDR3 sequence is 16 residues long. V shed 8 bases and J shed 2 bases, with 16 bases lying between them. The germline CDR1 and CDR2 sequences are MNHNY and SVGAGI (reference sequence). The CDR3 sequence is CASGQGGRAGANVLTF. CDR3 in DNA: TGTGCCAGCGGCCAAGGTGGCCGGGCTGGGGCCAACGTCCTGACTTTC.

The chain uses TRBV29-1 and TRBJ2-7; D is perhaps TRBD2 (6 bases). This CDR3 is 15 amino acids long. Trimming pared 5 bases from V and 3 bases from J, leaving 20 bases between. From germline, CDR1 is SQVTM and CDR2 ANQGSEA. The CDR3 sequence is CSVLDAGTGVYEQYF. The CDR3 DNA follows: TGCAGCGTTCTCGATGCGGGAACTGGTGTCTACGAGCAGTACTTC.

V is TRBV9 and J is TRBJ1-4; D gene uncertain. The CDR3 is 14 amino acids. Germline loops: CDR1 SGDLS, CDR2 YYNGEE. Trimming took 0 bases from V and 2 from J, leaving 5 bases between them. Written as DNA, the CDR3 is TGTGCCAGCAGCGTAGGGGGTACTAATGAAAAACTGTTTTTT. The encoded protein is CASSVGGTNEKLFF.

The J gene is TRBJ1-1, the V gene TRBV6-5; no firm D call. CDR1 and CDR2 from the germline V gene are MNHEY and SVGAGI. The CDR3 runs 14 residues. The germline V and J ends were trimmed by 6 bases and 1 base, with 12 bases remaining between them. The CDR3 reads CASSRPTGNTEAFF. For the CDR3, the DNA is TGTGCCAGCAGCCGACCGACGGGGAACACTGAAGCTTTCTTT.

This sequence joins TRBV9 and TRBJ2-2; the D is unclear. The CDR3 has 12 amino acids. Trimming cost V 3 bases and J 6 bases, with 6 bases left between them. Germline lookup yields CDR1 SGDLS and CDR2 YYNGEE. The CDR3 bases are TGTGCCAGCAGCGACCGACCCGGGGAGCTGTTTTTT. As protein: CASSDRPGELFF. Using reference TRBV9 and TRBJ2-2 for the parts outside the CDR3, the full variable domain is DSGVTQTPKHLITATGQRVTLRCSPRSGDLSVYWYQQSLDQGLQFLIQYYNGEERAKGNILERFSAQQFPDLHSELNLSSLELGDSALYFCASSDRPGELFFGEGSRLTVL.

This clone has more than one count but fewer than ten. The J gene is TRBJ1-1, the V gene TRBV9; D is undetermined. The V end lost 0 bases, the J end lost 3 bases, and 9 bases lay between the germline ends. CDR1 is SGDLS and CDR2 is YYNGEE in the germline V gene. This CDR3 region has 14 residues. In nucleotides, the CDR3 is TGTGCCAGCAGCGTAGCCGCTGCAGACACTGAAGCTTTCTTT. It specifies CASSVAAADTEAFF.

The genes are TRBV5-1 and TRBJ1-2; tentative D call: TRBD1 (5 bases). The CDR3 is made up of 14 amino acids. Germline-derived CDR1 and CDR2 are SGHRS and YFSETQ. Trimming cost V 4 bases and J 4 bases, with 14 bases left between them. The CDR3 reads CASSQGQGGYGYTF. CDR3 DNA sequence: TGCGCCAGCAGCCAAGGTCAGGGTGGCTATGGCTACACCTTC.

This clone was picked up a small number of times. CDR3 DNA: TGCAGCGTCGCGGGACTAGCGGGATCAAGTACGCAGTATTTT. The encoded protein is CSVAGLAGSSTQYF. The V gene is TRBV29-1, the J gene TRBJ2-3, with 13 bases matching TRBD2. CDR3 length equals 14 residues. Trimming removed 6 bases from V and 8 bases from J; junction bases left unmatched: 8. Germline assignment: CDR1 SQVTM and CDR2 ANQGSEA.

This clone was counted a few times. This chain links TRBV5-1 with TRBJ1-5; 11 positions agree with TRBD1. Unmatched junction bases numbered 3, after V lost 4 bases and J lost 6 bases. The CDR3 totals 14 residues. Germline V lookup: CDR1 SGHRS, CDR2 YFSETQ. CDR3 in DNA: TGCGCCAGCAGCCTCGGGACAGGGGGTCAGCCCCAGCATTTT. Protein: CASSLGTGGQPQHF. Drawing the rest from reference TRBV5-1 and TRBJ1-5, the complete variable domain is KAGVTQTPRYLIKTRGQQVTLSCSPISGHRSVSWYQQTPGQGLQFLFEYFSETQRNKGNFPGRFSGRQFSNSRSEMNVSTLELGDSALYLCASSLGTGGQPQHFGDGTRLSIL.

The V and J genes are TRBV27 and TRBJ1-5; 7 bases are a match to TRBD1. This CDR3 has 13 amino acids. Germline V CDR1 and CDR2: MNHEY, SMNVEV (reference sequence). Trimming removed 7 bases from V and 2 bases from J; junction bases left unmatched: 2. The CDR3 reads CASKGTGNQPQHF. CDR3 in DNA: TGTGCCAGCAAGGGGACAGGCAATCAGCCCCAGCATTTT.

The sample holds a few counts of this clone. Within the sample, other DNA sequences also encode this same CDR3. This chain connects TRBV30 to TRBJ1-4, with D unresolved. CDR3 length: 12 residues. The germline gives CDR1 GTSNPN, CDR2 SVGIG (reference sequence). V was pared by 0 bases and J by 1 base, with 0 bases between. CDR3 region: CAWSVTNEKLFF. CDR3 bases: TGTGCCTGGAGTGTAACTAATGAAAAACTGTTTTTT.

This clone was found once. The chain joins TRBV9 to TRBJ1-1, with TRBD1 matching 8 bases. The V gene's germline CDR1 is SGDLS and CDR2 YYNGEE. The V and J ends lost 5 bases and 4 bases, in that order; junction bases with no gene match: 10. CDR3 length: 15 residues. The CDR3 reads CASSRSRGRSTEAFF. CDR3 sequence (DNA): TGTGCCAGCAGTCGTAGCAGGGGGCGCAGCACTGAAGCTTTCTTT.